This T cell receptor (beta chain) derives from a study of blood T cell repertoires in COVID-19. Across the whole study: Sites across the United States, Italy and Spain contributed samples from acute and convalescent COVID-19. From T cells, B-cell-depleted T cells, or PBMCs came the material, which was cDNA or gDNA.

Germline CDR1 reads SGHVS; CDR2 reads FNYEAQ. Trimming pared 0 bases from V and 10 bases from J, leaving 13 bases between. The CDR3 covers 14 residues. In the study's own analysis: Amplification with reference gene primers provided the estimates of nucleated cell counts. Data came from immunoSEQ multiplex PCR; TCRdb stores just in-frame clones and leaves some out. The D gene and trimming were derived from the DNA, and the V and J assignments and clone size from that table. The data show over 45,000 clones, over 75% seen once. The sequenced sample was peripheral blood. The source of this sequence is a man aged 45-65 years with active COVID-19. This chain connects TRBV7-6 to TRBJ2-1; TRBD2 might be the D (7 bases). CDR3 in amino acids: CASSLAGGPEEQFF. In DNA form, the CDR3 reads TGTGCCAGCAGCTTAGCGGGGGGGCCCGAGGAGCAGTTCTTC.